The 22 T cell receptor beta chains in this list originate from one sample, sequenced in a study of CD8+CD57+ T cells in acquired aplastic anemia. Patients selected for sequencing had displayed CD8+CD57+ cell expansion by flow cytometry. Genomic DNA templated the TCR beta VDJ and CDR3 profiling. TCRdb re-derived calls from the reads in MiXCR, one entry per CDR3 protein. The sample consists of 260,000 or so distinct CDR3 sequences, around 82% of them appearing once. The source material was sorted CD4+, CD8+, or CD8+CD57+ T cells (not recorded which) from PBMCs. The source is a human donor with aplastic anemia.

To note about this clonotype: Lacking the conserved final phenylalanine or tryptophan, this CDR3 likely reflects a read error. The DNA is omitted, as the CDR3 cannot be located on it reliably, and the CDR3 follows TCRdb's listing. The CDR3 sequence is CASSFGSYNSPLH. The chain joins TRBV7-6 to TRBJ2-1; the table's D call of TRBD2 was not tested on the DNA. The CDR3 is made up of 13 amino acids, end residues included. Germline CDR1 is SGHVS and CDR2 is FNYEAQ.

Points on this clonotype: A junction boundary mismatches the germline segment, possibly from a read error. This rearrangement joins TRBV2 to TRBJ2-5; possibly TRBD2 for D (6 bases). Looked up from germline, CDR1 is SNHLY and CDR2 is FYNNEI. This CDR3 spans 14 amino acids. Here the CDR3 DNA reads TGTGCCAGCAGCGGTGGCAGCGGGCAACAGACCCAGCATTTC. Its translation: CASSGGSGQQTQHF.

The CDR3, as DNA: TGTGCCAGCAGTTCGGAGAGGGACTGGCTCGTATATGGCTACACCTTC. This gives the protein CASSSERDWLVYGYTF. This chain joins TRBV7-3 and TRBJ1-2, with TRBD1 as a possible D gene (5 bases). V shed 6 bases and J shed 5 bases, with 22 bases lying between them. There are 16 residues in the CDR3. The germline gives CDR1 SGHTA, CDR2 FQGTGA.

As regards this clonotype: The germline gene is not matched at one end of the junction; a read error may be the cause. This chain uses TRBV7-3 with TRBJ2-3, with TRBD1 matching 10 bases. There are 14 residues in the CDR3. The germline V gene has CDR1 SGHTA and CDR2 FQGTGA. In DNA form, the CDR3 reads TGTGCCAGCAGCTTCGGGACAGGGGAGGTCCTTAGTGAGTTT. Protein sequence: CASSFGTGEVLSEF.

The chain is built from TRBV6-4 and TRBJ2-1, with D perhaps TRBD2 (6 bases). CDR1 is MRHNA, CDR2 SNTAGT, per germline. Trimming removed 6 bases from V and 10 bases from J, with 13 bases in between. CDR3 length: 12 residues. This CDR3 reads CASRNRDLEQFF. CDR3 bases: TGTGCCAGCAGAAACCGGGACTTAGAGCAGTTCTTC.

The rearrangement joins TRBV20-1 to TRBJ1-6; D may be TRBD1 (5 bases). The CDR3 consists of 13 residues. Trimming cost V 3 bases and J 5 bases, with 8 bases left between them. Germline V lookup: CDR1 DFQATT, CDR2 SNEGSKA (reference sequence). CDR3 amino acids: CSAREGNNSPLHF. As DNA, the CDR3 is TGCAGTGCTAGGGAGGGGAATAATTCACCCCTCCACTTT.

The V and J genes are TRBV5-1 and TRBJ2-3; D is unresolved. Trimming pared 4 bases from V and 9 bases from J, leaving 15 bases between. In germline, CDR1 is SGHRS, CDR2 YFSETQ. The CDR3 has 13 amino acids. CDR3 amino acids: CASSVRRTETQYF. The CDR3 coding sequence is TGCGCCAGCAGCGTCAGACGAACGGAGACGCAGTATTTT.

This clonotype was recorded once. The chain links TRBV7-2 to TRBJ2-5; TRBD2 agrees at 12 bases. This CDR3 is built from 16 residues. The J segment lost 4 bases and the V segment lost 1 base, leaving 4 bases of the junction unmatched. Germline V gene lookup returns CDR1 SGHTA and CDR2 FQGNSA. The CDR3 here is CASSLVLAGGRETQYF. The CDR3 nucleotides are TGTGCCAGCAGCTTAGTGCTAGCGGGGGGGCGAGAGACCCAGTACTTC.

The sample holds a few counts of this clonotype. The conserved phenylalanine or tryptophan normally closing the CDR3 is absent here, so this likely arose from a read error. Because the CDR3's place on the DNA is in doubt, the DNA is left out and the CDR3 is given as listed by TCRdb. The V gene is TRBV2, the J gene TRBJ2-7; the table's D call TRBD1 went unverified against the DNA. Germline values: CDR1 SNHLY, CDR2 FYNNEI. The CDR3 extends over 14 residues, inclusive of both ends. The CDR3 here is CASGDGGTDTQQFG.

This clonotype appeared a single time. The junction departs from germline at one end; a sequencing error may be responsible. This sequence joins TRBV5-1 and TRBJ2-4; D uncertain. The germline V gene encodes CDR1 SGHRS and CDR2 YFSETQ. The CDR3 covers 12 residues. Here the CDR3 reads CASRAAGNILYF. CDR3 coding DNA: TGTGCCAGCAGAGCAGCTGGGAACATCCTGTACTTC. Based on the CDR3 plus reference TRBV5-1 and TRBJ2-4, the full variable domain is KAGVTQTPRYLIKTRGQQVTLSCSPISGHRSVSWYQQTPGQGLQFLFEYFSETQRNKGNFPGRFSGRQFSNSRSEMNVSTLELGDSALYLCASRAAGNILYFGAGTRLSVL.

The gene calls are TRBV2 and TRBJ2-7; 10 positions match TRBD1. This CDR3 contains 14 residues. Germline-derived CDR1 and CDR2 are SNHLY and FYNNEI. V was pared by 5 bases and J by 3 bases, with 4 bases of the junction left unmatched. This CDR3 is CASSRTGGDYEQYF. The CDR3, as DNA: TGTGCCAGCAGTAGGACAGGGGGGGACTACGAGCAGTACTTC.

Comments on this clonotype: Its ends do not fully match the called genes, so a read error is possible. The J gene is TRBJ2-3, the V gene TRBV29-1, with TRBD2 identical over 8 bases. Germline CDR1 is SQVTM and CDR2 is ANQGSEA. The CDR3 extends over 15 amino acids. In DNA form, the CDR3 reads TGCAGCGTTAGCGTATTAGCGGGAAGCACCGATACGCAGTATTTT. As protein: CSVSVLAGSTDTQYF.

On this clonotype: The DNA is omitted, as the CDR3 cannot be located on it reliably, and the CDR3 follows TCRdb's listing. The chain is built from TRBV2 and TRBJ2-5; the listed D gene, TRBD1, was not tested against the DNA. The CDR3 contains 17 residues when both ends are counted. Germline loops: CDR1 SNHLY, CDR2 FYNNEI. CDR3 sequence: CASSDAYSNQPQHFGYF.

This clonotype came up many times. V usage is TRBV29-1 and J usage is TRBJ2-2; 7 bases are a match to TRBD2. J was trimmed by 6 bases and V by 2 bases; bases with no gene match: 3. This CDR3 comprises 13 residues. Germline CDR1 is SQVTM and CDR2 is ANQGSEA. The CDR3 loop is CSVEKRDAGELFF. DNA of the CDR3: TGCAGCGTTGAAAAGCGGGACGCCGGGGAGCTGTTTTTT.

This clonotype was observed at least ten times. The chain couples TRBV4-3 to TRBJ1-5; 7 bases fit TRBD1. The CDR3 consists of 15 residues. CDR1 is LGHNA and CDR2 is YSLEER in the germline V gene. The V segment lost 0 bases and the J segment 6 bases; nucleotides outside the gene matches: 5. CDR3 nucleotide sequence: TGCGCCAGCAGCCAAGATCGGGCAGGGGGTCAGCCCCAGCATTTT. It encodes CASSQDRAGGQPQHF.

The chain combines TRBV7-2 with TRBJ2-3; 8 bases line up with TRBD2. This CDR3 has 17 residues. V gave up 2 bases and J gave up 2 bases; unmatched junction bases: 9. CDR1 and CDR2 from the germline V gene are SGHTA and FQGNSA. The CDR3 reads CASSLRGGSENTDTQYF. The CDR3 DNA reads TGTGCCAGCAGCTTACGGGGGGGGTCAGAGAACACAGATACGCAGTATTTT.

Concerning this clonotype itself: Since the CDR3 does not end with the conserved phenylalanine or tryptophan, this likely comes from a read error. The limits of the CDR3 on the DNA are not certain, so only TCRdb's listed CDR3 is given. The rearrangement links TRBV2 to TRBJ2-1; no DNA check was done on the table's D call, TRBD1. Germline V gives CDR1 SNHLY, CDR2 FYNNEI. The CDR3 has 16 amino acids, counting both end residues. CDR3 in amino acids: CASGDGGGDAQDFGPV.

The chain joins TRBV7-6 to TRBJ1-2, with TRBD1 as a possible D gene (6 bases). The CDR3 extends over 16 amino acids. The germline V gene has CDR1 SGHVS and CDR2 FNYEAQ. V lost 6 bases to trimming and J lost 9 bases, with 26 bases between them. For the CDR3, the DNA is TGTGCCAGCAGTTCACGCAGGGGCAATTCACCCCTTCGCTACACCTTC. Its protein is CASSSRRGNSPLRYTF. The full variable domain, in which reference TRBV7-6 and TRBJ1-2 provide the parts outside the CDR3, is GAGVSQSPRYKVTKRGQDVALRCDPISGHVSLYWYRQALGQGPEFLTYFNYEAQQDKSGLPNDRFSAERPEGSISTLTIQRTEQRDSAMYRCASSSRRGNSPLRYTFGSGTRLTVV.

This chain joins TRBV7-2 and TRBJ1-1, with D tentatively TRBD1 (6 bases). CDR1 and CDR2 (germline): SGHTA, FQGNSA. The CDR3 has 15 amino acids. Trimming shortened V by 3 bases and J by 13 bases, and 24 bases separated the two germline ends. CDR3 coding DNA: TGTGCCAGCAGCTTGAGAGGGGGTACGAACTCTGACTATTTCTTT. Encoded protein: CASSLRGGTNSDYFF.

The V call is TRBV29-1, the J call TRBJ2-1; 13 nucleotides match TRBD2. With V trimmed by 3 bases and J by 8 bases, 7 bases remained unmatched. This CDR3 contains 15 residues. CDR1 is SQVTM and CDR2 is ANQGSEA in the germline V gene. The chain's CDR3 is CSVEATSGGSDEQFF. The CDR3 DNA reads as TGCAGCGTTGAGGCGACTAGCGGGGGGAGCGATGAGCAGTTCTTC.

This clonotype occurred many times. The chain couples TRBV11-2 to TRBJ1-1; D gene uncertain. This CDR3 has 14 amino acids. The V end was cut by 4 bases, the J end by 1 base, with 10 bases between. Germline V gene data show CDR1 as SGHAT and CDR2 as FQNNGV. This CDR3 is CASSWGGGNTEAFF. Here the CDR3 DNA reads TGTGCCAGCAGCTGGGGTGGAGGGAACACTGAAGCTTTCTTT.

This chain links TRBV7-9 with TRBJ1-2; D might be TRBD1 (5 bases). V was shortened by 5 bases and J by 13 bases, with 26 bases between the two germline ends. Germline values: CDR1 SEHNR, CDR2 FQNEAQ (reference sequence). The CDR3 spans 15 residues. CDR3 protein: CASSPAGGGYGYTTF. In nucleotides, the CDR3 is TGTGCCAGCAGCCCTGCGGGGGGTGGTTATGGCTACACCACCTTC.